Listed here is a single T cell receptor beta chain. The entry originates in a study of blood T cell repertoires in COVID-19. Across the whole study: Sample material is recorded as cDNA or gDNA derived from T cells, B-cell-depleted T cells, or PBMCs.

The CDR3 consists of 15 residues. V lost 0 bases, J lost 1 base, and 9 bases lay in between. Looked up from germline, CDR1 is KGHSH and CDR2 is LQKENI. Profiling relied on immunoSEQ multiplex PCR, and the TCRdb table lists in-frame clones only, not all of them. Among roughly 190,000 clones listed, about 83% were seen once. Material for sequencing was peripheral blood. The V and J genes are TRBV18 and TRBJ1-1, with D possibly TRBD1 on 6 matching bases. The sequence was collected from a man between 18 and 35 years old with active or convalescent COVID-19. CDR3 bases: TGTGCCAGCTCACCACCGGGGGGGCAGAACACTGAAGCTTTCTTT. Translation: CASSPPGGQNTEAFF.